This T cell receptor (beta chain) originates from a study of CD8+ T cells in alopecia areata. Turning to the study itself: The protocol delivered tofacitinib for 6 to 18 months, then withdrew it for 6 months.

Notes on this clone: Its specificity is not known.

Looked up from germline, CDR1 is MNHEY and CDR2 is SMNVEV (reference sequence). Between the trimmed V and J ends, which lost 0 bases and 9 bases, there was a span of 15 bases. This CDR3 region has 16 residues. Extracted from the samples, RNA was reverse transcribed into cDNA to serve as the sequencing template. Here immunoSEQ multiplex PCR was the method, and the copy in TCRdb shows in-frame clones only, minus some. The sample lists some 160,000 clones; about 71% were seen once. Notes on the study in general: Normal scalp showed lower clonality than lesional scalp, especially alopecia totalis/universalis.

Treatment defined: oral pan-JAK inhibitor, 5-10 mg twice daily. Specimen: CD4+ T cells sorted from blood, collected at week 4, from a patient treated with tofacitinib. This TCR came from a human donor with alopecia areata. The rearrangement joins TRBV27 to TRBJ1-6; D might be TRBD1 (5 bases). The CDR3 bases are TGTGCCAGCAGTTTATCGAACGCAGGGATTGGTTCACCCCTCCACTTT. Its translation is CASSLSNAGIGSPLHF.